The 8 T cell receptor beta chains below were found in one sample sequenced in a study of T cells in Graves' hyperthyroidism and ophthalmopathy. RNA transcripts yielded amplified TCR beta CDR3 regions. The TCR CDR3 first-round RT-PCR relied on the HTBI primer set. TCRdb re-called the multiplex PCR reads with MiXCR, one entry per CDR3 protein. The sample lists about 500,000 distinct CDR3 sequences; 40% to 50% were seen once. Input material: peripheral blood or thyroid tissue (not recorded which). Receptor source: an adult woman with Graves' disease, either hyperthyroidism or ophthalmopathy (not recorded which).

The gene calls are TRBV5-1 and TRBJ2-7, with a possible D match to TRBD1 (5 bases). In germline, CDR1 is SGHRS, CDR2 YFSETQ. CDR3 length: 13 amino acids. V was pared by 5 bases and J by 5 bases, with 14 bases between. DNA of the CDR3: TGCGCCAGCAGACTGACAGACCTTAACGAGCAGTACTTC. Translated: CASRLTDLNEQYF.

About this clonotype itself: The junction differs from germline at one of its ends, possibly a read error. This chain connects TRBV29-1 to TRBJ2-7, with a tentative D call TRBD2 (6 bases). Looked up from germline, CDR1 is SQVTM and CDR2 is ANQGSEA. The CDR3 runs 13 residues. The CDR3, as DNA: TGCAGCAGTTGGGCGGGACCGACCTACGAGCAGTGCTTC. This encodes CSSWAGPTYEQCF.

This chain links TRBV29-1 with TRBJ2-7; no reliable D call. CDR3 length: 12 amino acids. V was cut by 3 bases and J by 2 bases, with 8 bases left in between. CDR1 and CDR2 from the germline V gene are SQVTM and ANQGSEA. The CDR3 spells CSVELGTYEQYF. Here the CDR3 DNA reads TGCAGCGTTGAGCTGGGAACCTACGAGCAGTACTTC.

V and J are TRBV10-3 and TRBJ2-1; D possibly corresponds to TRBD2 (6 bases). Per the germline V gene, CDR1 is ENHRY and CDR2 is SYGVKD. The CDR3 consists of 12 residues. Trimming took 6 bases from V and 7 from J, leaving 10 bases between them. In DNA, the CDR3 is TGTGCCATCAGGGGAGGAAGGAATGAGCAGTTCTTC. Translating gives CAIRGGRNEQFF.

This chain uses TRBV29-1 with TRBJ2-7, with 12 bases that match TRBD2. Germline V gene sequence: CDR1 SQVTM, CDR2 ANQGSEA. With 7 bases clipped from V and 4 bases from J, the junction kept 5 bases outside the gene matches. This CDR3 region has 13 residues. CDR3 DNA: TGCAGCGGGCTGACTAGCGGGAGATACGAGCAGTACTTC. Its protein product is CSGLTSGRYEQYF.

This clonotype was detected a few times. This chain's CDR3 is CASSQGRDWVDEQYF. The CDR3 nucleotides read TGTGCCAGCAGCCAAGGCAGGGATTGGGTAGACGAGCAGTACTTC. J is TRBJ2-7 and V is TRBV28, with D possibly being TRBD1 (5 bases). V lost 6 bases to trimming and J lost 5 bases, with 20 bases between them. Germline V gene lookup returns CDR1 MDHEN and CDR2 SYDVKM. The CDR3 has 15 amino acids. The full variable domain, its missing parts supplied by reference TRBV28 and TRBJ2-7, is DVKVTQSSRYLVKRTGEKVFLECVQDMDHENMFWYRQDPGLGLRLIYFSYDVKMKEKGDIPEGYSVSREKKERFSLILESASTNQTSMYLCASSQGRDWVDEQYFGPGTRLTVT.

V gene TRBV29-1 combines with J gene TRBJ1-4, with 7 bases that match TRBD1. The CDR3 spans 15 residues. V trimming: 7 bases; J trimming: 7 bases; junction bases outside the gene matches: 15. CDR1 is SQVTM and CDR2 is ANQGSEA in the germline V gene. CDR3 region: CSAQGDRAWGEKLFF. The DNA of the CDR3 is TGCAGCGCTCAGGGGGACCGGGCGTGGGGTGAAAAACTGTTTTTT.

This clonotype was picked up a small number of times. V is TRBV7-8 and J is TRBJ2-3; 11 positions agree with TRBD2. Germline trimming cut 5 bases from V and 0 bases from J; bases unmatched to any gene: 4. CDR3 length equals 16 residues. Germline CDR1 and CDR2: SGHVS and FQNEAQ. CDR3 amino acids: CASSPLAGGSTDTQYF. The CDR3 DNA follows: TGTGCCAGCAGCCCCTTAGCGGGAGGGAGCACAGATACGCAGTATTTT.